The T cell receptor beta chain described here comes from a study of cytotoxic CD8 clonotypes in ibrutinib-treated CLL. CDR1 is SGHTS, CDR2 YDEGEE, per germline. The CDR3 consists of 16 residues. The ends were cut back, 1 base at V and 4 bases at J, with 14 bases in the middle. Measured with immunoSEQ multiplex PCR; TCRdb has only the in-frame clones, and not every one. The sample consists of just over 200,000 clones, roughly 79% of them appearing once. The origin of this receptor is a human donor with chronic lymphocytic leukemia. The rearrangement joins TRBV5-8 to TRBJ2-2; D uncertain. Sample: PBMCs, taken after 12 months of ibrutinib treatment. CDR3 nucleotide sequence: TGTGCCAGCAGCTTGAGTCTTCCTGGGGTCACCGGGGAGCTGTTTTTT. Amino acids: CASSLSLPGVTGELFF.